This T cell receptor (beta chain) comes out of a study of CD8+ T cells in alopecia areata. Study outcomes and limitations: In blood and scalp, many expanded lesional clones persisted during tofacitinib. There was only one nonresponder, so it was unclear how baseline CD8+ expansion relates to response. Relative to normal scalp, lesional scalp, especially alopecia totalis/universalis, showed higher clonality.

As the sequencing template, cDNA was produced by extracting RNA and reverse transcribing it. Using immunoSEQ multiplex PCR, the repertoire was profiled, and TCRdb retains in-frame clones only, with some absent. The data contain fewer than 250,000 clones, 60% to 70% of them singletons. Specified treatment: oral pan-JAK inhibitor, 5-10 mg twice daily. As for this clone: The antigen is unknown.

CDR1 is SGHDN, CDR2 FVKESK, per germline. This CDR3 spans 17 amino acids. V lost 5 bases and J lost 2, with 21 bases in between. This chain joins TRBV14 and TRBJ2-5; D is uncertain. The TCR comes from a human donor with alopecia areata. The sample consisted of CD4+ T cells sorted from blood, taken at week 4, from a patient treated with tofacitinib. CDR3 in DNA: TGTGCCAGCAGCTTCCAGGACCCAGACGTCCCGCAAGAGACCCAGTACTTC. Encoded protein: CASSFQDPDVPQETQYF.